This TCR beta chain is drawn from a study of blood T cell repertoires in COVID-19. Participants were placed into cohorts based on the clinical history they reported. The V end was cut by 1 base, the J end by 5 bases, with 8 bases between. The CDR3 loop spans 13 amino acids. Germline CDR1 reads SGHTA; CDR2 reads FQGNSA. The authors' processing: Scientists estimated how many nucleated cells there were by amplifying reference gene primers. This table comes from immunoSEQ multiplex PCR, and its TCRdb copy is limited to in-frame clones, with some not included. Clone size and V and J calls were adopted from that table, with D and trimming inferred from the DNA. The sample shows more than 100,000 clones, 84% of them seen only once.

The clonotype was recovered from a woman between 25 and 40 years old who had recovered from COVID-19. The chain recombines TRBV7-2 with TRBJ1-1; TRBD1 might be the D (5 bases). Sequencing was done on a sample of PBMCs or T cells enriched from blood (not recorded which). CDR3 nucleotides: TGTGCCAGCAGCTTAGTTTCAGGGACTGAAGCTTTCTTT. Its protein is CASSLVSGTEAFF.